These 17 T cell receptor beta chains share one sample of origin, sequenced in a study of cytomegalovirus exposure and HLA in healthy donors. Both 60 Vbeta primers and 13 Jbeta primers went into the PCR. Profiling relied on immunoSEQ multiplex PCR, and the TCRdb table lists in-frame clones only, not all of them. Here the sample spans some 110,000 clones, around 76% being singletons. The source material was PBMCs. All receptors derive from a man aged 50-60 years in good health and CMV-seropositive.

The J gene is TRBJ2-5, the V gene TRBV19; possible D gene TRBD1, 5 bases. The germline gives CDR1 LNHDA, CDR2 SQIVND (reference sequence). V was pared by 0 bases and J by 0 bases, with 11 bases between. This CDR3 spans 16 amino acids. The CDR3 is CASSIEYRTYQETQYF. CDR3 coding DNA: TGTGCCAGTAGTATAGAGTACAGGACGTACCAAGAGACCCAGTACTTC.

This clone was observed a handful of times. The V call is TRBV7-8, the J call TRBJ2-3; 9 bases are shared with TRBD2. Trimming took 5 bases from V and 2 from J; bases not matched to a gene: 14. CDR3 length equals 18 residues. Germline values: CDR1 SGHVS, CDR2 FQNEAQ. DNA for the CDR3: TGTGCCAGCAGCCACCCAGAGGGCGGGGGGGCCCTCACAGATACGCAGTATTTT. This sequence encodes CASSHPEGGGALTDTQYF.

The chain has TRBV6-1 and TRBJ1-5; maybe TRBD1 (6 bases). The CDR3 sequence is 16 residues long. Trimming took 1 base from V and 1 from J, leaving 11 bases between them. Per the germline V gene, CDR1 is MNHNS and CDR2 is SASEGT. Here the CDR3 DNA reads TGTGCCAGCAGTGAAGGTCTGGGGGCGAGCAATCAGCCCCAGCATTTT. This codes for CASSEGLGASNQPQHF.

J is TRBJ1-5 and V is TRBV10-1; D remains ambiguous. In germline, CDR1 is WNHNN, CDR2 SYGVQD (reference sequence). The V end was cut by 3 bases, the J end by 5 bases, with 8 bases between. CDR3 length: 13 residues. The CDR3 sequence: CASSDQVDQPQHF. CDR3 sequence (DNA): TGCGCCAGCAGTGACCAAGTAGATCAGCCCCAGCATTTT.

This chain joins TRBV2 and TRBJ1-2; D is ambiguous. The V end was cut by 3 bases, the J end by 8 bases, with 10 bases between. This CDR3 spans 12 amino acids. Per the germline V gene, CDR1 is SNHLY and CDR2 is FYNNEI. CDR3 residues: CASSDLGGGYTF. The CDR3 nucleotides are TGTGCCAGCAGTGATCTGGGAGGGGGCTACACCTTC.

The V gene is TRBV9, the J gene TRBJ2-1; 9 bases agree with TRBD1. J was trimmed by 5 bases and V by 4 bases; bases with no gene match: 19. Germline assignment: CDR1 SGDLS and CDR2 YYNGEE. The CDR3 covers 19 residues. DNA for the CDR3: TGTGCCAGCAGCCGCCGTCCCGGGACAGGGCTCGGGGCCGACAATGAGCAGTTCTTC. Its translation is CASSRRPGTGLGADNEQFF.

V is TRBV2 and J is TRBJ1-3, with TRBD1 matching 8 bases. Germline V gene sequence: CDR1 SNHLY, CDR2 FYNNEI. V gave up 5 bases and J gave up 0 bases; unmatched junction bases: 3. This CDR3 is 15 amino acids long. CDR3 amino acids: CASSNGQGSGNTIYF. In nucleotides, the CDR3 is TGTGCCAGCAGTAATGGACAGGGCTCTGGAAACACCATATATTTT.

With regard to this clone: In the same sample, other DNA sequences code for this CDR3. This chain joins TRBV5-1 and TRBJ2-3; 8 nucleotides match TRBD1. The trim removed 4 bases at V and 3 bases at J, leaving 4 bases unmatched. Germline V gene data show CDR1 as SGHRS and CDR2 as YFSETQ. The CDR3 has 14 residues. The CDR3, as DNA: TGCGCCAGCAGCACCGGACAGGGAACAGATACGCAGTATTTT. This sequence encodes CASSTGQGTDTQYF.

The V gene is TRBV5-1, the J gene TRBJ2-1, with D unclear. Germline V gene lookup returns CDR1 SGHRS and CDR2 YFSETQ. The V and J ends lost 6 bases and 0 bases respectively, with 13 bases between them. This CDR3 has 15 amino acids. The chain's CDR3 is CASTVADSSYNEQFF. The CDR3, as DNA: TGCGCCAGCACGGTTGCGGATAGCTCCTACAATGAGCAGTTCTTC.

This chain joins TRBV10-2 and TRBJ2-7, with D possibly TRBD2 on 5 matching bases. V was shortened by 3 bases and J by 0 bases, with 9 bases between the two germline ends. CDR1 is WSHSY, CDR2 SAAADI, per germline. The CDR3 is 14 amino acids. The CDR3 region has the DNA TGCGCCAGCAGTGAAGCGGATAGCTCCTACGAGCAGTACTTC. This translates into CASSEADSSYEQYF.

The chain recombines TRBV7-6 with TRBJ2-2; the match to TRBD2 covers 8 bases. This CDR3 has 16 amino acids. Germline CDR1 and CDR2: SGHVS and FNYEAQ. J gave up 7 bases and V 1 base, and 8 bases lay outside the gene matches. The CDR3: CASSLGSSGRVGELFF. The CDR3 coding sequence is TGTGCCAGCAGCTTAGGATCCAGCGGGAGAGTCGGGGAGCTGTTTTTT.

This clone has more than one count but fewer than ten. The chain combines TRBV2 with TRBJ1-3; D call uncertain. Germline V lookup: CDR1 SNHLY, CDR2 FYNNEI. Trimming stripped 11 bases from V and 3 bases from J, with 8 bases between. The CDR3 sequence is 11 residues long. CDR3 bases: TGTGCCTCGCGGGGTGGAAACACCATATATTTT. It specifies CASRGGNTIYF.

The rearrangement uses TRBV7-2 and TRBJ1-4; 9 positions agree with TRBD1. The CDR3 contains 14 residues. Unmatched junction bases numbered 8, after V lost 7 bases and J lost 8 bases. CDR1 and CDR2 (germline): SGHTA, FQGNSA. In DNA, the CDR3 is TGTGCCAGCACTAAACAGGGGGCTGGAGAAAAACTGTTTTTT. Its translation: CASTKQGAGEKLFF.

The chain couples TRBV5-1 to TRBJ2-3; no clear D gene. The length of the CDR3 is 15 residues. Germline V gene sequence: CDR1 SGHRS, CDR2 YFSETQ. V gave up 0 bases and J gave up 2 bases, with 10 bases separating them. The CDR3 DNA sequence: TGCGCCAGCAGCTTGGGTGTCCGTTACACAGATACGCAGTATTTT. As protein: CASSLGVRYTDTQYF.

The chain links TRBV6-1 to TRBJ2-7, with TRBD2 matching 8 bases. Germline loops: CDR1 MNHNS, CDR2 SASEGT. The trim removed 0 bases at V and 2 bases at J, leaving 6 bases unmatched. There are 16 residues in the CDR3. Written as DNA, the CDR3 is TGTGCCAGCAGTGAAGCCGGCGGGAGGCCTCCCTACGAGCAGTACTTC. This encodes CASSEAGGRPPYEQYF.

The chain has TRBV28 and TRBJ2-7, with D hard to call. V shed 6 bases and J shed 1 base, with 16 bases lying between them. Per the germline V gene, CDR1 is MDHEN and CDR2 is SYDVKM. The CDR3 extends over 15 amino acids. The CDR3 sequence: CASSLFRSTSYEQYF. The CDR3 bases are TGTGCCAGCAGCCTCTTCAGGTCCACTTCCTACGAGCAGTACTTC.

The J gene is TRBJ2-7, the V gene TRBV4-1; D ambiguous. The CDR3 is 16 residues long. The germline V and J ends were trimmed by 0 bases and 2 bases, with 14 bases remaining between them. CDR1 MGHRA and CDR2 YSYEKL come from the germline V gene. The CDR3, as DNA: TGCGCCAGCAGCCAAGATCGGTCGACAAACCCCTACGAGCAGTACTTC. As protein: CASSQDRSTNPYEQYF.